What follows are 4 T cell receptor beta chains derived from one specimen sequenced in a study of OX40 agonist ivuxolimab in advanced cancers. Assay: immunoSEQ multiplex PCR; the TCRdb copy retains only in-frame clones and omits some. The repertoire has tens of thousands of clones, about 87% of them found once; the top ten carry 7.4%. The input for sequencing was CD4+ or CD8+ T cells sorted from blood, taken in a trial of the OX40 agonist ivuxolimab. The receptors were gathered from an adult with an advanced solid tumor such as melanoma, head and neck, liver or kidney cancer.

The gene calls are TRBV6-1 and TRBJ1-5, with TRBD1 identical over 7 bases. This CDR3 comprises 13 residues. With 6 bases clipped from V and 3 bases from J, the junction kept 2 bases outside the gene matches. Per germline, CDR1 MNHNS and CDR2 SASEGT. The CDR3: CASRDRDNQPQHF. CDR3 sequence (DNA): TGTGCCAGCAGAGACAGGGACAATCAGCCCCAGCATTTT.

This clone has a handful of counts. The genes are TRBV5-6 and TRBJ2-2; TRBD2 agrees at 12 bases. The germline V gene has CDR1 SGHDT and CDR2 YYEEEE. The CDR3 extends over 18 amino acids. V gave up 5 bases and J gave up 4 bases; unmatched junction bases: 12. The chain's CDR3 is CASSFRLAGAGPTGELFF. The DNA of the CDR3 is TGTGCCAGCAGTTTCCGACTAGCGGGAGCCGGGCCCACCGGGGAGCTGTTTTTT.

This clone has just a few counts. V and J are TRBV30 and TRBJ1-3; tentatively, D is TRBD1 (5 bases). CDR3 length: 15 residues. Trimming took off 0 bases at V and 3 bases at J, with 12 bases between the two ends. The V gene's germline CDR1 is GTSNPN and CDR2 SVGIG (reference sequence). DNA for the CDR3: TGTGCCTGGAGTGTAGGGGCATCTATTGGAAACACCATATATTTT. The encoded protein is CAWSVGASIGNTIYF.

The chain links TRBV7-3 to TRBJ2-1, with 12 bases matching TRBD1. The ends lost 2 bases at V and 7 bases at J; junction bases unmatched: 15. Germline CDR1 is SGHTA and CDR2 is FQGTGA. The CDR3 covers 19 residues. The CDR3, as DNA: TGTGCCAGCAGCTTATCCGGGACAGGGGGCGGAGGAGTATGGAATGAGCAGTTCTTC. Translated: CASSLSGTGGGGVWNEQFF.